A selection of T cell receptor beta chains follows, all from one sample in a study of cytotoxic CD8 clonotypes in ibrutinib-treated CLL. This table comes from immunoSEQ multiplex PCR, and its TCRdb copy is limited to in-frame clones, with some not included. The data show 50,000 to 65,000 clones, approximately 57% seen once. This specimen was PBMCs, taken after 12 months of ibrutinib treatment. These receptors all stem from a human donor with chronic lymphocytic leukemia. CDR3s include the opening cysteine and the closing phenylalanine or tryptophan. D genes are given only for firm matches. Clone sizes are given selectively: once, few, many, or a class where the clone is expanded.

j_call v_call clone_size d_call cdr3_length cdr3_aa cdr3_nt
TRBJ1-3 TRBV7-6 once TRBD1 16 CASSLGTGASGNTIYF TGTGCCAGCAGCTTGGGGACAGGGGCCTCTGGAAACACCATATATTTT
TRBJ2-1 TRBV28 NA NA 10 CASKDNEQFF TGTGCCAGCAAAGACAATGAGCAGTTCTTC
TRBJ2-7 TRBV19 NA TRBD2 15 CASSFRREPYYEQYF TGTGCCAGTAGTTTTCGGCGGGAGCCTTACTACGAGCAGTACTTC
TRBJ1-5 TRBV19 many TRBD1 17 CASSLWTGANSNQPQHF TGTGCCAGTAGTCTCTGGACAGGGGCCAATAGCAATCAGCCCCAGCATTTT
TRBJ1-2 TRBV10-3 few NA 15 CAISGTATDSYGYTF TGTGCCATCAGTGGTACGGCGACAGATAGCTATGGCTACACCTTC
TRBJ1-2 TRBV7-6 many NA 13 CASSPRGGVGYTF TGTGCCAGCAGCCCCCGGGGTGGGGTTGGCTACACCTTC
TRBJ2-4 TRBV18 NA NA 15 CASSPRGGVGNIQYF TGTGCCAGCTCTCCTAGAGGGGGAGTGGGGAACATTCAGTACTTC
TRBJ2-1 TRBV28 NA NA 17 CASSPGQGTSYRNEQFF TGTGCCAGCAGCCCCGGACAGGGGACTAGCTACCGGAATGAGCAGTTCTTC
TRBJ1-1 TRBV19 NA TRBD1 12 CAPPRTGGEAFF TGTGCCCCCCCGAGGACAGGGGGTGAAGCTTTCTTT
TRBJ2-1 TRBV27 NA NA 14 CASSLSRTYNEQFF TGTGCCAGCAGTTTATCGAGGACCTACAATGAGCAGTTCTTC
TRBJ2-1 TRBV6-1 few NA 13 CASSEVIWRVIFF TGTGCCAGCAGTGAAGTGATTTGGAGGGTTATATTCTTC
TRBJ2-3 TRBV7-9 NA NA 15 CASSNAGAPLDTQYF TGTGCCAGCAGCAACGCAGGAGCTCCCCTAGATACGCAGTATTTT
TRBJ2-7 TRBV28 NA NA 14 CASSFRLANYEQYF TGTGCCAGCAGTTTCAGGCTAGCCAACTACGAGCAGTACTTC
TRBJ2-2 TRBV5-1 NA NA 14 CASSLAQPTGELFF TGCGCCAGCAGCTTGGCACAACCCACCGGGGAGCTGTTTTTT
TRBJ2-5 TRBV6-1 NA NA 15 CASSGLGVRLETQYF TGTGCCAGCAGTGGCCTTGGGGTCCGTCTGGAGACCCAGTACTTC
TRBJ2-6 TRBV27 NA NA 15 CASTTLAAGANVLTF TGTGCCAGCACCACTTTGGCCGCTGGGGCCAACGTCCTGACTTTC